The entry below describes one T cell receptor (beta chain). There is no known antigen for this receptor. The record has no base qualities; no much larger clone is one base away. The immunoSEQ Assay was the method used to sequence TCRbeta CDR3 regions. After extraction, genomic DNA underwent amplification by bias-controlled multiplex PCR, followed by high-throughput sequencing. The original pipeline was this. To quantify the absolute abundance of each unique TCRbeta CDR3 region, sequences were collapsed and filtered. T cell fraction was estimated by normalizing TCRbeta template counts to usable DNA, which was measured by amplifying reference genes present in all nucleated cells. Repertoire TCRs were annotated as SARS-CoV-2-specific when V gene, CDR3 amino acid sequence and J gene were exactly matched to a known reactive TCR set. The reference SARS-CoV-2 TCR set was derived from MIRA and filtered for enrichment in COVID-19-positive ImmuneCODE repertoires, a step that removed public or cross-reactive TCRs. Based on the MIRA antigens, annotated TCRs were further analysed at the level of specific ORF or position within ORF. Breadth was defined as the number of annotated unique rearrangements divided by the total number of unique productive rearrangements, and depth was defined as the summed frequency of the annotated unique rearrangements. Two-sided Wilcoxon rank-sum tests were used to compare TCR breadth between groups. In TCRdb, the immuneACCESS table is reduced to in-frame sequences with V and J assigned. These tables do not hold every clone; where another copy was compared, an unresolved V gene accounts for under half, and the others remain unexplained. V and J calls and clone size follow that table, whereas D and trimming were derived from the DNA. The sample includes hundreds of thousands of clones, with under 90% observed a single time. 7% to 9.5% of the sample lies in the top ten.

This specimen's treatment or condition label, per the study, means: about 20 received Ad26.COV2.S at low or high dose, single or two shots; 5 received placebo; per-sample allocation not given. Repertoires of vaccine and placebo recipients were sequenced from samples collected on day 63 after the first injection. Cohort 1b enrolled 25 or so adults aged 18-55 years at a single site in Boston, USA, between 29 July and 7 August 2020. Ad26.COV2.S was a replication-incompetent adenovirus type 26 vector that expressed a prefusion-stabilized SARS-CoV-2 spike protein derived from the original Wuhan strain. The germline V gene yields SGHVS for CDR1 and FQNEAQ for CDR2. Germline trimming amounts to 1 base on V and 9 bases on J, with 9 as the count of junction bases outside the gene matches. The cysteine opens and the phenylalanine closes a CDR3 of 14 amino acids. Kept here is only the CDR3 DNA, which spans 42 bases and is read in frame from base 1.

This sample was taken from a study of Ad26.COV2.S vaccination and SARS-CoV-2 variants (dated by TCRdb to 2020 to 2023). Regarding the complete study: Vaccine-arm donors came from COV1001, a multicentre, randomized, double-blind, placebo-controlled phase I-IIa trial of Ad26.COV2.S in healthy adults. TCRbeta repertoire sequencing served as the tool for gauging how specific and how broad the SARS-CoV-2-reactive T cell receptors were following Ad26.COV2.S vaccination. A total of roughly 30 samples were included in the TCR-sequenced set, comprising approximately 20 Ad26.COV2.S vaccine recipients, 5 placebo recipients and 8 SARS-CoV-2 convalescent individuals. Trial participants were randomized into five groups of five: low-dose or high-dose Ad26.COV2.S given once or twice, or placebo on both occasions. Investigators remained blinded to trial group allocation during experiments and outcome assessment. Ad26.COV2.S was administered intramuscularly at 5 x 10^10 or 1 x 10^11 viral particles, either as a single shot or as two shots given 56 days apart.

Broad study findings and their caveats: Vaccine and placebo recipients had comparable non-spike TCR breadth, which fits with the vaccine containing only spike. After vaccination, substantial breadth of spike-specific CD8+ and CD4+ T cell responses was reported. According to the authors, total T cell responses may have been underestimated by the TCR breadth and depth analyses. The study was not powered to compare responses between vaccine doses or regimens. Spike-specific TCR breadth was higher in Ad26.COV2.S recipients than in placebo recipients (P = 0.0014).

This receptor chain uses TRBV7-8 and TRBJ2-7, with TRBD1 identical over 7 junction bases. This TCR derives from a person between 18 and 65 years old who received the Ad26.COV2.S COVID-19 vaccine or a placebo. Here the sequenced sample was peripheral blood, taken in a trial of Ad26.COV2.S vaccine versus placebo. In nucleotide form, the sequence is TGTGCCAGCAGCTTAGTTAGACAGGGAAATTGGCAGTACTTC. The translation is CASSLVRQGNWQYF.